This passage covers 10 T cell receptor beta chains from one sample sequenced in a study of human T cells and chemical hapten exposure. TCRdb processed the RACE reads anew with MiXCR; each CDR3 protein has one entry. The repertoire has over 85,000 distinct CDR3 sequences, approximately 9.7% of them found once; the top ten carry approximately 2.9%. As for time point: healthy volunteer bleed at 2 weeks. Unfractionated whole blood was the source from which total RNA was extracted. The specimen sequenced was whole blood. The receptors shown here come from a female donor in good health. Some clones in this sample may be carry-over from other donors' samples.

This clonotype was recorded a few times. The CDR3 DNA is TGTGCCAGCAGTAGCGGCCGACTAGCGGCCGACGAGCAGTACTTC. This gives the protein CASSSGRLAADEQYF. The gene calls are TRBV12-3 or TRBV12-4 and TRBJ2-7; TRBD2 matches 9 bases. V was clipped by 5 bases and J by 5 bases; unmatched bases: 10. There are 15 residues in the CDR3.

This clonotype was seen ten or more times. The V gene is TRBV20-1, the J gene TRBJ2-1, with D perhaps matching TRBD2 (5 bases). The CDR3 contains 16 residues. CDR1 DFQATT and CDR2 SNEGSKA come from the germline V gene (reference sequence). Trimming shortened V by 0 bases and J by 0 bases, and 12 bases separated the two germline ends. The CDR3, as DNA: TGCAGTGCTAGAGATCATCGGGGAAGCTCCTACAATGAGCAGTTCTTC. Translated, it gives CSARDHRGSSYNEQFF.

In its sample, this clonotype was seen many times. This chain links TRBV6-5 with TRBJ1-4, with a tentative D call TRBD1 (6 bases). Germline assignment: CDR1 MNHEY and CDR2 SVGAGI. With 2 bases removed from V and 5 bases from J, the gap between germline ends came to 9 bases. The CDR3 is 14 amino acids. As DNA, the CDR3 is TGTGCCAGCAGTTACGGGGGCCGAAATGAAAAACTGTTTTTT. Protein product: CASSYGGRNEKLFF.

This clonotype was picked up a small number of times. V usage is TRBV29-1 and J usage is TRBJ2-7; 9 nucleotides line up with TRBD1. Trimming at V came to 4 bases and at J to 5 bases, leaving 9 bases not matched to a gene. This CDR3 spans 14 amino acids. The germline gives CDR1 SQVTM, CDR2 ANQGSEA. Here the CDR3 DNA reads TGCAGCGTTGCCCCCCCACAGGGGGCCCACGAGCAGTACTTC. Amino acid sequence: CSVAPPQGAHEQYF.

This clonotype was recorded a few times. The chain carries TRBV27 and TRBJ2-7, with 8 bases aligning to TRBD1. Germline V gene data show CDR1 as MNHEY and CDR2 as SMNVEV (reference sequence). The CDR3 is 14 residues long. The V segment lost 5 bases and the J segment 6 bases; nucleotides outside the gene matches: 9. CDR3 in amino acids: CASSPRTGYGEQYF. The CDR3 nucleotides read TGTGCCAGCAGTCCCCGGACAGGGTACGGCGAGCAGTACTTC.

This clonotype was detected only a few times. The chain combines TRBV28 with TRBJ1-5, with D uncertain. The V end lost 5 bases, the J end lost 3 bases, and 17 bases lay between the germline ends. This CDR3 is built from 16 residues. Per germline, CDR1 MDHEN and CDR2 SYDVKM. The CDR3, as DNA: TGTGCCAGCAGTCCCGGCTGGGCCTCCGTCAATCAGCCCCAGCATTTT. Protein: CASSPGWASVNQPQHF.

A few counts support this clonotype. The CDR3 DNA reads as TGTGCCAGCAGTTTATGGAGGACTAGCGGCTCCTACGAGCAGTACTTC. This translates into CASSLWRTSGSYEQYF. V and J are TRBV28 and TRBJ2-7; 10 nucleotides agree with TRBD2. CDR3 length equals 16 residues. Unmatched junction bases numbered 2, after V lost 0 bases and J lost 0 bases. Per the germline V gene, CDR1 is MDHEN and CDR2 is SYDVKM. Combining the CDR3 with reference TRBV28 and TRBJ2-7 gives the whole variable domain DVKVTQSSRYLVKRTGEKVFLECVQDMDHENMFWYRQDPGLGLRLIYFSYDVKMKEKGDIPEGYSVSREKKERFSLILESASTNQTSMYLCASSLWRTSGSYEQYFGPGTRLTVT.

In this sample, this clonotype turned up a few times. V is TRBV20-1 and J is TRBJ1-1, with D perhaps TRBD1 (6 bases). The V gene lost 5 bases and the J gene lost 1 base, with 14 bases spanning the gap. Germline V gene data show CDR1 as DFQATT and CDR2 as SNEGSKA (reference sequence). CDR3 length equals 14 residues. The CDR3 bases are TGCAGTGCTGGGGGGGGACAACCGAACACTGAAGCTTTCTTT. Amino acids: CSAGGGQPNTEAFF.

The chain employs TRBV7-2 and TRBJ1-1; D possibly corresponds to TRBD1 (5 bases). CDR3 size: 13 residues. Germline CDR1 is SGHTA and CDR2 is FQGNSA. Trimming removed 2 bases at V and 7 bases at J, with 11 bases between. CDR3 coding DNA: TGTGCCAGCAGCTTATCCCGACAGTTTGAAGCTTTCTTT. Encoded protein: CASSLSRQFEAFF.

The genes are TRBV3-1 and TRBJ2-7; D call uncertain. The CDR3 length is 13 residues. CDR1 is LGHDT and CDR2 is YNNKEL in the germline V gene (reference sequence). Between the trimmed V and J ends, which lost 4 bases and 6 bases, there was a span of 13 bases. The CDR3 coding sequence is TGTGCCAGCAGCCGAGCACTGGTGGGCGAGCAGTACTTC. Its protein is CASSRALVGEQYF.